This T cell receptor (beta chain) was found in a study of T cell repertoires in cytomegalovirus infection. Background on the study: It was the public TCR beta signatures that indicated both CMV infection and matching HLA type.

The study, taken as a whole, reports: The response measured ex vivo was dominated by TCR beta clonotypes (HLA-C-restricted and CMV-specific). People with CMV and the relevant HLA were identified by cumulative public TCR beta family frequency.

Each CDR3 protein is one row after TCRdb ran MiXCR on the reads. The data show hundreds of thousands of distinct CDR3 sequences, approximately 24% seen once. The CDR3 consists of 16 residues. As for this clonotype: Its antigen is not identified. A much larger clonotype is one base distant, so this may be a read error.

The gene calls are TRBV12-3 or TRBV12-4 and TRBJ1-5; 8 bases line up with TRBD1. The receptor's source is a human donor in good health (CMV status not recorded). Some clones in this sample may be carry-over from other donors' samples. The sequenced sample was CD8+ T cells from PBMCs. The CDR3 here is CTSSLAPRQGNQPQHF. For the CDR3, the DNA is TGTACCAGCAGTTTAGCGCCCCGACAGGGGAATCAGCCCCAGCATTTT.